Listed below are T cell receptor beta chains from one sample, sequenced in a study of blood T cell repertoires in COVID-19. The protocol was immunoSEQ multiplex PCR, while the TCRdb copy is restricted to in-frame clones and leaves out a portion. The sample lists roughly 160,000 clones; about 88% were seen once. The sample was peripheral blood. The receptors here all came from a woman of 80 years or more with COVID-19, enrolled during active disease. The CDR3 runs from the conserved cysteine through the conserved F or W.

16,TRBJ1-6,TRBV9,CASSAPGGQGSSPLHF
14,TRBJ1-1,TRBV19,CASSSPGRVTEAFF
15,TRBJ2-7,TRBV7-2,CASSLGQGGPYEQYF
15,TRBJ2-2,TRBV5-1,CASSQTSGIAGELFF
14,TRBJ2-7,TRBV5-1,CASSLGGTVDEQYF
13,TRBJ2-7,TRBV5-4,CASSPPRADEQYF
16,TRBJ1-1,TRBV6-2/TRBV6-3,CASSYLRTGRNTEAFF
14,TRBJ2-1,TRBV9,CASSVGGWEDEQFF
13,TRBJ1-5,TRBV19,CASSIMGDQPQHF
18,TRBJ2-5,TRBV4-1,CASSQEYGQGVGLETQYF
13,TRBJ1-1,TRBV9,CASSLTGNTEAFF
18,TRBJ1-3,TRBV13,CASSVLSWGRRSGNTIYF
14,TRBJ1-2,TRBV28,CASSLSSSSRGYTF
13,TRBJ2-7,TRBV5-1,CASSIAGTYEQYF
18,TRBJ2-2,TRBV28,CASSLLGTSGANTGELFF
16,TRBJ1-3,TRBV4-2,CASSQGGQGTADTIYF
12,TRBJ1-2,TRBV28,CATSGTDLGYTF
13,TRBJ1-2,TRBV27,CASKFGQGSGYTF
14,TRBJ1-1,TRBV2,CASSEGSMNTEAFF
13,TRBJ2-2,TRBV6-5,CASRPTSWGELFF
15,TRBJ1-1,TRBV3-1/TRBV3-2,CASSPTGAPNTEAFF
15,TRBJ2-1,TRBV7-9,CASSSSREVYNEQFF
12,TRBJ1-6,TRBV5-1,CASTDFGGALHF
12,TRBJ2-5,TRBV29-1,CSVVAGGETQYF
16,TRBJ2-7,TRBV6-6,CASSPFGGTVSYEQYF
15,TRBJ2-3,TRBV5-1,CATRTGLAGVDTQYF
14,TRBJ2-1,TRBV6-5,CASRDSGSYNEQFF
14,TRBJ1-6,TRBV16,CASRQLTNNSPLHF
13,TRBJ1-2,TRBV7-9,CASSLSGGYGYTF
16,TRBJ1-2,TRBV18,CASSPNPMGGGGGYTF
15,TRBJ1-4,TRBV9,CASSSPGEANEKLFF
16,TRBJ2-2,TRBV5-4,CASSPPGQGGTGELFF
15,TRBJ2-5,TRBV6-5,CASSYGGAGQETQYF
15,TRBJ1-2,TRBV7-8,CASSLKWGGGGGYTF
15,TRBJ2-7,TRBV4-3,CASSPSSGTEYEQYF
13,TRBJ1-1,TRBV10-3,CAIKGGANTEAFF
15,TRBJ2-3,TRBV28,CASRRSSANTDTQYF
18,TRBJ2-2,TRBV7-2,CASSLPGLAGPNTGELFF
12,TRBJ2-7,TRBV29-1,CSVVWLDYEQYF
15,TRBJ1-3,TRBV7-2,CASSLDYSSGNTIYF
15,TRBJ2-3,TRBV7-9,CASSLARGHTFSEYF